This TCR beta chain is from a study of OX40 agonist ivuxolimab in advanced cancers. Clones were sequenced by immunoSEQ multiplex PCR, and TCRdb holds only the in-frame ones, with some missing. The sample has 100,000 or so clones, 70% to 90% seen once. This clone was detected only a few times. The germline V gene has CDR1 SNHLY and CDR2 FYNNEI. The CDR3 contains 15 residues. With 2 bases removed from V and 1 base from J, the gap between germline ends came to 8 bases. The sample was CD4+ or CD8+ T cells sorted from blood, taken in a trial of the OX40 agonist ivuxolimab. This TCR derives from an adult with an advanced solid tumor such as melanoma, head and neck, liver or kidney cancer. The chain recombines TRBV2 with TRBJ2-2; no reliable D call. The CDR3 DNA sequence: TGTGCCAGCAGTGAATCAGGAGTGAACACCGGGGAGCTGTTTTTT. Protein product: CASSESGVNTGELFF. Looking up the rest from reference TRBV2 and TRBJ2-2 gives the full variable domain: EPEVTQTPSHQVTQMGQEVILRCVPISNHLYFYWYRQILGQKVEFLVSFYNNEISEKSEIFDDQFSVERPDGSNFTLKIRSTKLEDSAMYFCASSESGVNTGELFFGEGSRLTVL.